The present T cell receptor beta chain was sequenced within a study of blood T cell repertoires in COVID-19. V lost 4 bases to trimming and J lost 0 bases; unmatched junction nucleotides: 14. The CDR3 spans 20 residues. CDR1 and CDR2 from the germline V gene are SGHRS and YFSETQ. Original analysis: Amplifying reference gene primers gave estimates of nucleated cell counts. TCRdb keeps only in-frame clones here, not all; method: immunoSEQ multiplex PCR. V, J and clone size reflect that table, while D and trimming were determined from the DNA. The sample holds 99,000 or so clones, around 90% seen once. The V gene is TRBV5-1, the J gene TRBJ2-2, with 11 bases matching TRBD1. The sequencing sample was made of peripheral blood. The clonotype comes from a man over 45 with COVID-19, enrolled during active disease. Here the CDR3 DNA reads TGCGCCAGCAGCACTGGACAGGGGGCCATTTATTCCCCGAACACCGGGGAGCTGTTTTTT. Amino acids: CASSTGQGAIYSPNTGELFF.